The rows below give T cell receptor beta chains drawn from one sample of a study of immune heterogeneity within non-small cell lung tumors. TCRdb independently ran MiXCR on the multiplex PCR reads; one entry per CDR3 protein. The sample lists approximately 12,000 distinct CDR3 sequences; less than 25% were seen once. Sequenced sample: lung tumor tissue. The receptor set was obtained from a man in his sixties with non-small cell lung cancer. CDR3s include the opening cysteine and the closing phenylalanine or tryptophan.

TRBJ2-2 | TRBV13 | CASSRGTSGIITGELFF
TRBJ2-4 | TRBV19 | CASSIAGVKGNIQYF
TRBJ1-4 | TRBV20-1 | CSARDVLGAEKLFF
TRBJ2-3 | TRBV12-3/TRBV12-4 | CASGRFATDTQYF
TRBJ2-1 | TRBV6-4 | CASSDDGDPRNEQFF
TRBJ1-4 | TRBV7-6 | CASSPNHPRGEKLFF
TRBJ1-6 | TRBV6-1 | CATTLLEASNSPLHF
TRBJ1-4 | TRBV6-1 | CASVRGNEKLFF
TRBJ1-5 | TRBV20-1 | CSARVGGSNQPQHF
TRBJ2-7 | TRBV10-3 | CAISDITAYEQYF
TRBJ1-1 | TRBV30 | CAWSLQLVEAFF
TRBJ1-1 | TRBV24-1 | CATGPAGKNTEAFF